The subject of this entry is one T cell receptor (beta chain). This specimen comes from a study of shared clonotypes between healthy human individuals. The healthy adult donors were HIV-negative and reported no recent acute infections or vaccinations. Germline V gives CDR1 LNHNV, CDR2 YYDKDF (reference sequence). V was cut by 1 base and J by 5 bases, with 14 bases left in between. The length of the CDR3 is 16 residues. Sequenced by immunoSEQ multiplex PCR; TCRdb stores in-frame clones only, minus some. Of 800,000 to 1,200,000 clones in the sample, 75% to 80% were seen once. The sample taken for sequencing was memory CD4+ T cells from PBMCs. Subset specified: CD45RA-negative fraction. The sequence was collected from a man aged 18-30 years in good health. Some clones in this sample may be carry-over from other donors' samples. The rearrangement uses TRBV15 and TRBJ1-4, with D uncertain. Here the CDR3 reads CATSRGGGRQNEKLFF. The CDR3 coding sequence is TGTGCCACCAGCAGAGGTGGAGGGCGTCAGAATGAAAAACTGTTTTTT.